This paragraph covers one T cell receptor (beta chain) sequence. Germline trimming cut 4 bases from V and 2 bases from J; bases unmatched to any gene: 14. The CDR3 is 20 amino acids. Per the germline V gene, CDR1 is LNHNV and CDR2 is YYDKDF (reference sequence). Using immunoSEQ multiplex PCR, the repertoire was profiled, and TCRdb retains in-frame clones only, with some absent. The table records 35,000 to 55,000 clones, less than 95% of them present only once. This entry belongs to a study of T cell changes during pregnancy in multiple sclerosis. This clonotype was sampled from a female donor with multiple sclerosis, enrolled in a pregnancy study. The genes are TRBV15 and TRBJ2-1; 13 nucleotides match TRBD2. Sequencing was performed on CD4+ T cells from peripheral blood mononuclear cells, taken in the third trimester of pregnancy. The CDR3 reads CATSTPGLAGDQQAYNEQFF. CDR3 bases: TGTGCCACCAGCACCCCTGGACTAGCGGGAGACCAACAAGCCTACAATGAGCAGTTCTTC.